These 11 T cell receptor beta chains share one sample of origin, sequenced in a study of CD8+CD57+ T cells in acquired aplastic anemia. Those patients picked for sequencing had displayed CD8+CD57+ cell expansion on flow cytometry. According to the study, genomic DNA was the template for TCR beta VDJ and CDR3 profiling. TCRdb recomputed calls from the reads with MiXCR, one row per CDR3 protein. The profile shows 160,000 or so distinct CDR3 sequences, about 45% of them singletons. Sequenced input: sorted CD4+, CD8+, or CD8+CD57+ T cells (not recorded which) from PBMCs. The receptors were sampled from a human donor with aplastic anemia.

This clonotype was found a few times. The chain couples TRBV12-3 or TRBV12-4 to TRBJ1-4, with a weak D call TRBD1 (5 bases). V was shortened by 3 bases and J by 0 bases, with 17 bases between the two germline ends. The CDR3 sequence is 18 residues long. The CDR3 region is CASSFKVQGSSTNEKLFF. CDR3 nucleotides: TGTGCCAGCAGTTTTAAGGTTCAGGGAAGCTCAACTAATGAAAAACTGTTTTTT.

Comments on this clonotype: This sequence may be a read error, since a much larger clone differs from it by one base. This CDR3 is missing its conserved last phenylalanine or tryptophan, likely due to a read error. The rearrangement joins TRBV5-1 to TRBJ2-5; TRBD1 agrees at 7 bases. J was trimmed by 4 bases and V by 4 bases; bases with no gene match: 7. The CDR3 loop spans 14 amino acids. CDR1 and CDR2 (germline): SGHRS, YFSETQ. The CDR3 nucleotides read TGCGCCAGCAGCCCACAGGGGTTGTCAGAGACCCAGTACTCC. As protein: CASSPQGLSETQYS.

This rearrangement joins TRBV12-5 to TRBJ1-2; TRBD1 might be the D (6 bases). The CDR3 runs 15 residues. Germline V gene lookup returns CDR1 LGHNT and CDR2 FRNRAP. V was shortened by 1 base and J by 1 base, with 10 bases between the two germline ends. The CDR3 loop reads CASGLAQDSNYGYTF. The CDR3 nucleotides are TGTGCTAGTGGTTTGGCCCAGGACAGTAACTATGGCTACACCTTC.

This clonotype was seen ten or more times. This chain links TRBV19 with TRBJ1-4; 7 positions match TRBD1. The V segment lost 6 bases and the J segment 4 bases; nucleotides outside the gene matches: 8. CDR3 length equals 15 residues. In germline, CDR1 is LNHDA, CDR2 SQIVND (reference sequence). CDR3 sequence (DNA): TGTGCCAGTAGATTAGAGGGACAGATTAATGAAAAACTGTTTTTT. Residues: CASRLEGQINEKLFF.

On this clonotype itself: Compared with germline, one end of the junction differs, possibly owing to a read error. V usage is TRBV5-1 and J usage is TRBJ2-7; D is ambiguous. The CDR3 consists of 12 residues. Germline CDR1 is SGHRS and CDR2 is YFSETQ. DNA for the CDR3: TGCGCCAGCAGCTTGTTATCCTACGGGCAGTACTTC. Translation: CASSLLSYGQYF.

Points on this clonotype: This may be a read error: a much more frequent sequence differs by one nucleotide. The gene calls are TRBV10-3 and TRBJ1-1; 8 nucleotides match TRBD1. This CDR3 region has 14 residues. The V segment lost 4 bases and the J segment 5 bases; nucleotides outside the gene matches: 6. Germline V gene lookup returns CDR1 ENHRY and CDR2 SYGVKD. The CDR3 DNA reads TGTGCCATCAGTGGGTACAGGGGGGGTACTGAAGCTTTCTTT. As protein: CAISGYRGGTEAFF.

The chain links TRBV7-8 to TRBJ2-2, with D possibly TRBD1 on 6 matching bases. Germline CDR1 is SGHVS and CDR2 is FQNEAQ. V lost 5 bases and J lost 5, with 9 bases in between. The CDR3 totals 13 residues. The CDR3 region is CASSPGTTGELFF. CDR3 DNA: TGTGCCAGCAGCCCAGGGACAACCGGGGAGCTGTTTTTT.

This chain links TRBV29-1 with TRBJ2-7, with D perhaps assigned TRBD1 or TRBD2 (7 bases each). This CDR3 comprises 15 residues. V was shortened by 4 bases and J by 3 bases, with 19 bases between the two germline ends. Germline lookup yields CDR1 SQVTM and CDR2 ANQGSEA. This CDR3 reads CSVVAGGVIGYEQYF. The CDR3 DNA sequence: TGCAGCGTTGTGGCAGGGGGGGTGATCGGCTACGAGCAGTACTTC.

This sequence joins TRBV2 and TRBJ1-5; possible D gene TRBD1, 5 bases. CDR1 and CDR2 from the germline V gene are SNHLY and FYNNEI. This CDR3 has 13 amino acids. Trimming removed 2 bases from V and 6 bases from J, with 8 bases in between. The CDR3 bases are TGTGCCAGCAGTGAATCCGGGGGTCAGCCCCAGCATTTT. Translation gives CASSESGGQPQHF.

J is TRBJ2-5 and V is TRBV24-1; D remains ambiguous. Between the trimmed V and J ends, which lost 7 bases and 5 bases, there was a span of 13 bases. Germline values: CDR1 KGHDR, CDR2 SFDVKD. CDR3 length: 13 amino acids. CDR3 protein: CATSLGSWETQYF. In nucleotides, the CDR3 is TGTGCCACCAGCCTTGGGTCATGGGAGACCCAGTACTTC.

Notes on this clonotype: A read error is possible here, since a much larger clone lies one base away. The chain has TRBV6-1 and TRBJ2-6; TRBD1 or TRBD2 may be the D gene (5 bases each). There are 16 residues in the CDR3. The germline V gene has CDR1 MNHNS and CDR2 SASEGT. CDR3 residues: CVSSGWGFSGANVLTF. The CDR3 region has the DNA TGTGTCAGCAGTGGATGGGGGTTCTCTGGGGCCAACGTCCTGACTTTC.